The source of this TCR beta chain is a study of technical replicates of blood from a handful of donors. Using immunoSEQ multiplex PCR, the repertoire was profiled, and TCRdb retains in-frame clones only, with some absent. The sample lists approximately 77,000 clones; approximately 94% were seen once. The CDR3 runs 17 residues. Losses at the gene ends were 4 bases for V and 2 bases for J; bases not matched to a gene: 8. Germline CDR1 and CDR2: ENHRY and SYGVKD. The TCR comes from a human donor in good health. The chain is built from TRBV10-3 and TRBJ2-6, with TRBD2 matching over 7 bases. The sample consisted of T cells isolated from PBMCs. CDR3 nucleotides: TGTGCCATCAGTGGGTCCGCGGGAGTCGCTGGGGCCAACGTCCTGACTTTC. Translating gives CAISGSAGVAGANVLTF.